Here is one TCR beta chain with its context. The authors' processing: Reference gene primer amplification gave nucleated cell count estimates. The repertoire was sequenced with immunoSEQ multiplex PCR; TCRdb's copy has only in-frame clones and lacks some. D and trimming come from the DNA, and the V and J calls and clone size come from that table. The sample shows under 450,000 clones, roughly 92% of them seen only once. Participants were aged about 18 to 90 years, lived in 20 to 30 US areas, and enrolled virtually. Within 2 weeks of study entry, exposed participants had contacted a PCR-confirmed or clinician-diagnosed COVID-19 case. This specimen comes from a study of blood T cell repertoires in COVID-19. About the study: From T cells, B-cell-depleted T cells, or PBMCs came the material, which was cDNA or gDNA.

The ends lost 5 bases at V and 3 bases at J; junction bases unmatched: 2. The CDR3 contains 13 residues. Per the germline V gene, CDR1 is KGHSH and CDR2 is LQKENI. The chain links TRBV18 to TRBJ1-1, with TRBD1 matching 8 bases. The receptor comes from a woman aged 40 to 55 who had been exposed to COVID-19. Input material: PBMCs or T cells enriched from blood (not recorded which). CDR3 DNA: TGTGCCAGCTCAAAACAGGGGGACACTGAAGCTTTCTTT. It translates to CASSKQGDTEAFF.